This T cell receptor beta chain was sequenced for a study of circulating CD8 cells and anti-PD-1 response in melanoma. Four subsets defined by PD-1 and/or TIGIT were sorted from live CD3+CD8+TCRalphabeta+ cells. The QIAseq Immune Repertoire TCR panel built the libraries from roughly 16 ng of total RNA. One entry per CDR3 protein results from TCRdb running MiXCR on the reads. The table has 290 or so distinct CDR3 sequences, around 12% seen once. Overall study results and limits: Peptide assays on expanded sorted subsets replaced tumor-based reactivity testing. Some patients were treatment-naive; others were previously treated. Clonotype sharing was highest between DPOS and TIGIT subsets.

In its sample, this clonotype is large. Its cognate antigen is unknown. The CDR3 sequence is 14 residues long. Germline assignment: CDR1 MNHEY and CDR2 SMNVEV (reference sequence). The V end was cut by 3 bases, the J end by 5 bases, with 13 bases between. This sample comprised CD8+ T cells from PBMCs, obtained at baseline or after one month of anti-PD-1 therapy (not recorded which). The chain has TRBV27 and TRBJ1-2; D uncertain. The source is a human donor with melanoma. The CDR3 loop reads CASSFTSIGYGYTF. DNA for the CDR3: TGTGCCAGCAGTTTTACTTCAATCGGGTATGGCTACACCTTC.